This is a list of T cell receptor beta chains from one sample in a study of vaccination and CD4 T cells after COVID-19. Via MiXCR, TCRdb re-called the PCR reads, giving one row per CDR3 protein. The sample lists about 10,000 distinct CDR3 sequences, approximately 59% occurring once. Antigen specificity for these receptors is unknown. The sequencing input was CD4+ T cells from blood, cultured in vitro. These receptors all stem from a human donor who had recovered from COVID-19. CDR3s include the opening cysteine and the closing phenylalanine or tryptophan. The D gene is left open where the match is weak. Clone size is shown for a subset of rows, as once, few, many or a class of expanded clone.

v_gene: TRBV27
j_gene: TRBJ2-3
abundance: -
d_gene: TRBD2
CDR3nt: TGTGCCAGCAGTTTCGGCGGGGGGGTTTCAGATACGCAGTATTTT
CDR3aa: CASSFGGGVSDTQYF

v_gene: TRBV4-2
j_gene: TRBJ1-2
abundance: -
d_gene: -
CDR3nt: TGTGCCAGCAGCTCCCGGGACGGGGTGTTTGGCTACACCTTC
CDR3aa: CASSSRDGVFGYTF

v_gene: TRBV7-2
j_gene: TRBJ1-2
abundance: few
d_gene: -
CDR3nt: TGTGCCAGCAGCCCCGGGGGCGCCAACTATGGCTACACCTTC
CDR3aa: CASSPGGANYGYTF

v_gene: TRBV24-1
j_gene: TRBJ1-2
abundance: few
d_gene: -
CDR3nt: TGTGCCACCAGTGATTCCTGGGTGGGCGGCTACACCTTC
CDR3aa: CATSDSWVGGYTF

v_gene: TRBV20-1
j_gene: TRBJ1-1
abundance: few
d_gene: -
CDR3nt: TGCAGTGCTAAATTGGGAACTGAAGCTTTCTTT
CDR3aa: CSAKLGTEAFF

v_gene: TRBV6-5
j_gene: TRBJ1-2
abundance: few
d_gene: -
CDR3nt: TGTGCCAGCAGTTACCAGCGAGATAATGGCTACACCTTC
CDR3aa: CASSYQRDNGYTF

v_gene: TRBV7-3
j_gene: TRBJ2-5
abundance: -
d_gene: -
CDR3nt: TGTGCCAGCAGCTTAAGGGGGGCACCCGAAGAGACCCAGTACTTC
CDR3aa: CASSLRGAPEETQYF

v_gene: TRBV6-2/TRBV6-3
j_gene: TRBJ2-7
abundance: -
d_gene: -
CDR3nt: TGTGCCAGCAGTTTCCGTTACGAGCAGTACTTC
CDR3aa: CASSFRYEQYF

v_gene: TRBV19
j_gene: TRBJ2-3
abundance: -
d_gene: TRBD2
CDR3nt: TGTGCCAGTAGTATCTCCTTCCCTAGCGGGGGGAAGGATACGCAGTATTTT
CDR3aa: CASSISFPSGGKDTQYF

v_gene: TRBV24-1
j_gene: TRBJ2-1
abundance: large
d_gene: -
CDR3nt: TGTGCCACCAGTGATTCGGACAGTAAGATCTACAATGAGCAGTTCTTC
CDR3aa: CATSDSDSKIYNEQFF

v_gene: TRBV20-1
j_gene: TRBJ2-7
abundance: once
d_gene: -
CDR3nt: TGCAGTGCTAGAGATTTCGGGTTTAATCACGAGCAGTACTTC
CDR3aa: CSARDFGFNHEQYF

v_gene: TRBV5-4
j_gene: TRBJ1-2
abundance: once
d_gene: -
CDR3nt: TGTGCCAGCAGCCAAAGTTCGGGGGCGGACTATGGCTACACCTTC
CDR3aa: CASSQSSGADYGYTF

v_gene: TRBV6-2/TRBV6-3
j_gene: TRBJ2-5
abundance: -
d_gene: TRBD1
CDR3nt: TGTGCCAGCAGTCGTCCGACAGGGGGCGGGGAGACCCAGTACTTC
CDR3aa: CASSRPTGGGETQYF

v_gene: TRBV4-2
j_gene: TRBJ1-1
abundance: -
d_gene: -
CDR3nt: TGTGCCAGCAGCCCGACAGTGAACACTGAAGCTTTCTTT
CDR3aa: CASSPTVNTEAFF

v_gene: TRBV19
j_gene: TRBJ1-2
abundance: -
d_gene: -
CDR3nt: TGTGCCAGTAGTCCCAGTTTGTCCCGCTATGGCTACACCTTC
CDR3aa: CASSPSLSRYGYTF

v_gene: TRBV7-2
j_gene: TRBJ2-3
abundance: -
d_gene: -
CDR3nt: TGTGCCAGCAGCTTAGGGATTAGCACAGATACGCAGTATTTT
CDR3aa: CASSLGISTDTQYF

v_gene: TRBV12-3/TRBV12-4
j_gene: TRBJ1-2
abundance: -
d_gene: -
CDR3nt: TGTGCCAGCAGTGATCTACCCTATGGCTACACCTTC
CDR3aa: CASSDLPYGYTF

v_gene: TRBV6-2/TRBV6-3
j_gene: TRBJ2-5
abundance: -
d_gene: TRBD1
CDR3nt: TGTGCCAGCAGTGGGAACAGGGGTGAGACCCAGTACTTC
CDR3aa: CASSGNRGETQYF

v_gene: TRBV7-9
j_gene: TRBJ1-2
abundance: -
d_gene: -
CDR3nt: TGTGCCAGCAGCCCAGGGAACGGGGCCTATGGCTACACCTTC
CDR3aa: CASSPGNGAYGYTF

v_gene: TRBV9
j_gene: TRBJ2-3
abundance: -
d_gene: -
CDR3nt: TGTGCCAGCAGCGTGGGACCGGGAGATACGCAGTATTTT
CDR3aa: CASSVGPGDTQYF

v_gene: TRBV27
j_gene: TRBJ1-1
abundance: -
d_gene: TRBD1
CDR3nt: TGTGCCAGCAGTACCCGGACAGGCGCTAACACTGAAGCTTTCTTT
CDR3aa: CASSTRTGANTEAFF

v_gene: TRBV20-1
j_gene: TRBJ2-2
abundance: few
d_gene: -
CDR3nt: TGCAGTGCTTCACCCTCTGGGAGGCTCACCGGGGAGCTGTTTTTT
CDR3aa: CSASPSGRLTGELFF

v_gene: TRBV20-1
j_gene: TRBJ1-6
abundance: -
d_gene: -
CDR3nt: TGCAGTGCTAGAGGGGACACTCTTAATTCACCCCTCCACTTT
CDR3aa: CSARGDTLNSPLHF

v_gene: TRBV6-1
j_gene: TRBJ2-4
abundance: -
d_gene: -
CDR3nt: TGTGCCAGCAGTGAACCAAACATTCAGTACTTC
CDR3aa: CASSEPNIQYF

v_gene: TRBV20-1
j_gene: TRBJ2-2
abundance: -
d_gene: TRBD2
CDR3nt: TGCAGTGCTACTCGGGGGAGGGACACCGGGGAGCTGTTTTTT
CDR3aa: CSATRGRDTGELFF

v_gene: TRBV6-5
j_gene: TRBJ1-6
abundance: few
d_gene: -
CDR3nt: TGTGCCAGCAGTTACTCAGGGGATAATTCACCCCTCCACTTT
CDR3aa: CASSYSGDNSPLHF

v_gene: TRBV6-1
j_gene: TRBJ1-2
abundance: -
d_gene: -
CDR3nt: TGTGCCACCTCAGCGGGGAACTATGGCTACACCTTC
CDR3aa: CATSAGNYGYTF

v_gene: TRBV21-1
j_gene: TRBJ2-3
abundance: -
d_gene: -
CDR3nt: TGTGCCAGCAGATTTGGACTAGCGGGTTGGGGAGATACGCAGTATTTT
CDR3aa: CASRFGLAGWGDTQYF

v_gene: TRBV21-1
j_gene: TRBJ2-7
abundance: -
d_gene: -
CDR3nt: TGTGCCAGCAGTTTAGCGGGAGGGCGGGTGTGCGAGCAGTACTTC
CDR3aa: CASSLAGGRVCEQYF

v_gene: TRBV5-1
j_gene: TRBJ2-1
abundance: -
d_gene: TRBD2
CDR3nt: TGCGCCAGCAGCACGACTAGCGGGAACAATGAGCAGTTCTTC
CDR3aa: CASSTTSGNNEQFF

v_gene: TRBV7-9
j_gene: TRBJ2-4
abundance: few
d_gene: -
CDR3nt: TGTGCCAGCAGCTTAGCAGAAAACATTCAGTACTTC
CDR3aa: CASSLAENIQYF

v_gene: TRBV6-1
j_gene: TRBJ1-2
abundance: -
d_gene: -
CDR3nt: TGTGCCAGCAGTACGGACTTTAACTATGGCTACACCTTC
CDR3aa: CASSTDFNYGYTF

v_gene: TRBV24-1
j_gene: TRBJ2-1
abundance: -
d_gene: TRBD2
CDR3nt: TGTGCCACCAGTGATTTCTCTGGGGTAGCGGGAGTAAATGAGCAGTTCTTC
CDR3aa: CATSDFSGVAGVNEQFF

v_gene: TRBV11-3
j_gene: TRBJ1-2
abundance: -
d_gene: -
CDR3nt: TGTGCCAGCAGCTCCCGGGACGGGAACTATGGCTACACCTTC
CDR3aa: CASSSRDGNYGYTF

v_gene: TRBV15
j_gene: TRBJ2-7
abundance: -
d_gene: -
CDR3nt: TGTGCCGCCAGCAGAGATCGTACGGGGGCTAAAGAGCAGTACTTC
CDR3aa: CAASRDRTGAKEQYF

v_gene: TRBV12-3/TRBV12-4
j_gene: TRBJ1-1
abundance: -
d_gene: -
CDR3nt: TGTGCCAGCAGGTTAACAGGGCAGAACACTGAAGCTTTCTTT
CDR3aa: CASRLTGQNTEAFF

v_gene: TRBV15
j_gene: TRBJ1-3
abundance: few
d_gene: -
CDR3nt: TGTGCCACCACGCACAGGGCTGGAAACACCATATATTTT
CDR3aa: CATTHRAGNTIYF

v_gene: TRBV19
j_gene: TRBJ1-5
abundance: -
d_gene: TRBD1
CDR3nt: TGTGCCAGTAGACAAGGGACAGGGGGTCAGGCCATATATAGCAATCAGCCCCAGCATTTT
CDR3aa: CASRQGTGGQAIYSNQPQHF

v_gene: TRBV7-9
j_gene: TRBJ2-1
abundance: -
d_gene: -
CDR3nt: TGTGCCAGCAGCTTATTGGCTAGGGGCAATGAGCAGTTCTTC
CDR3aa: CASSLLARGNEQFF

v_gene: TRBV20-1
j_gene: TRBJ2-4
abundance: once
d_gene: TRBD2
CDR3nt: TGCAGTGCTATAGTTCCAGCGGGGGGTATGGGAGAGGCCAAAAACATTCAGTACTTC
CDR3aa: CSAIVPAGGMGEAKNIQYF

v_gene: TRBV30
j_gene: TRBJ1-1
abundance: -
d_gene: -
CDR3nt: TGTGCCTGGAGTCCTGGCACCTACGGCAGACTGAACACTGAAGCTTTCTTT
CDR3aa: CAWSPGTYGRLNTEAFF

v_gene: TRBV10-1
j_gene: TRBJ2-7
abundance: -
d_gene: TRBD1
CDR3nt: TGCGCCAGCAGTGAGAATCAGGGACAGGGGGCTTACGAGCAGTACTTC
CDR3aa: CASSENQGQGAYEQYF

v_gene: TRBV25-1
j_gene: TRBJ2-5
abundance: -
d_gene: -
CDR3nt: TGTGCCAGCAGTGTAGGAGGAGGGGAGACCCAGTACTTC
CDR3aa: CASSVGGGETQYF

v_gene: TRBV7-9
j_gene: TRBJ1-1
abundance: -
d_gene: -
CDR3nt: TGTGCCAGCAGCCGCGTTGGGGGTGACACTGAAGCTTTCTTT
CDR3aa: CASSRVGGDTEAFF

v_gene: TRBV30
j_gene: TRBJ1-1
abundance: -
d_gene: -
CDR3nt: TGTGCCTGGAGTGTGCCGGGGCGAAACACTGAAGCTTTCTTT
CDR3aa: CAWSVPGRNTEAFF

v_gene: TRBV12-3/TRBV12-4
j_gene: TRBJ1-2
abundance: -
d_gene: -
CDR3nt: TGTGCCAGCAGCTATACAGGGAGCGGTGGCTACACCTTC
CDR3aa: CASSYTGSGGYTF

v_gene: TRBV6-1
j_gene: TRBJ2-2
abundance: -
d_gene: -
CDR3nt: TGTGCCAGCAGTGAAGCGCTTGGCACCGGGGAGCTGTTTTTT
CDR3aa: CASSEALGTGELFF

v_gene: TRBV19
j_gene: TRBJ1-2
abundance: few
d_gene: -
CDR3nt: TGTGCCAGTAGTCCTATTCCCCCCGGTGGCTACACCTTC
CDR3aa: CASSPIPPGGYTF

v_gene: TRBV7-3
j_gene: TRBJ2-1
abundance: -
d_gene: -
CDR3nt: TGTGCCAGCAGCTTTGCGAGGGACAATGAGCAGTTCTTC
CDR3aa: CASSFARDNEQFF

v_gene: TRBV4-2
j_gene: TRBJ1-2
abundance: -
d_gene: -
CDR3nt: TGTGCCAGCAGCCAAGAATCGAACTATGGCTACACCTTC
CDR3aa: CASSQESNYGYTF

v_gene: TRBV7-6
j_gene: TRBJ2-3
abundance: -
d_gene: TRBD2
CDR3nt: TGTGCCAGCAGCTCACCCCTGGGACTAGCGGGAGTTGTGGCAGATACGCAGTATTTT
CDR3aa: CASSSPLGLAGVVADTQYF

v_gene: TRBV11-2
j_gene: TRBJ1-1
abundance: few
d_gene: -
CDR3nt: TGTGCCAGCAGCTTAGACGCCCTTGGGGGGGAAGCTTTCTTT
CDR3aa: CASSLDALGGEAFF

v_gene: TRBV20-1
j_gene: TRBJ1-2
abundance: -
d_gene: TRBD1
CDR3nt: TGCAGTGCTAGAGTCGGGACAGGGTGGGGCTACACCTTC
CDR3aa: CSARVGTGWGYTF

v_gene: TRBV21-1
j_gene: TRBJ1-5
abundance: -
d_gene: -
CDR3nt: TGTGCCAGCAGCAAAGGCCCATTGAACAGGGGGCCTGGAGAGCCCCAGCATTTT
CDR3aa: CASSKGPLNRGPGEPQHF

v_gene: TRBV4-1
j_gene: TRBJ1-2
abundance: -
d_gene: -
CDR3nt: TGCGCCAGCAGCCAAGGGGCAGCAAACTATGGCTACACCTTC
CDR3aa: CASSQGAANYGYTF

v_gene: TRBV2
j_gene: TRBJ2-7
abundance: -
d_gene: TRBD2
CDR3nt: TGTGCCAGCAGGGAGCGGGGGAGCTCCTACGAGCAGTACTTC
CDR3aa: CASRERGSSYEQYF

v_gene: TRBV12-3/TRBV12-4
j_gene: TRBJ2-3
abundance: -
d_gene: -
CDR3nt: TGTGCCAGCAAGCGGAGGGGGGGGATTAGCACAGATACGCAGTATTTT
CDR3aa: CASKRRGGISTDTQYF

v_gene: TRBV7-2
j_gene: TRBJ2-3
abundance: -
d_gene: -
CDR3nt: TGTGCCAGCAGCACGGACGGGCCCACAGATACGCAGTATTTT
CDR3aa: CASSTDGPTDTQYF

v_gene: TRBV20-1
j_gene: TRBJ2-3
abundance: -
d_gene: TRBD2
CDR3nt: TGCAGTGCTCCGCCGGGGGGGCCGACAGATACGCAGTATTTT
CDR3aa: CSAPPGGPTDTQYF

v_gene: TRBV2
j_gene: TRBJ1-5
abundance: -
d_gene: -
CDR3nt: TGTGCCAGCAGTGAGGGGGGTAATAGCAATCAGCCCCAGCATTTT
CDR3aa: CASSEGGNSNQPQHF